These 8 T cell receptor beta chains originate from one sample sequenced in a study of T cells in Graves' hyperthyroidism and ophthalmopathy. Amplification targeted TCR beta CDR3 regions from RNA transcripts. A set of HTBI primers served as the primers for a first-round RT-PCR of the TCR CDR3. MiXCR, applied by TCRdb to the multiplex PCR reads, yields one record per CDR3 protein. This table holds about 200,000 distinct CDR3 sequences, about 15% found once. The sequencing sample was made of blood. These receptors came from a woman in her forties or fifties with Graves' hyperthyroidism.

This chain joins TRBV27 and TRBJ1-4; TRBD1 matches at 7 bases. The CDR3 is 13 residues long. Germline trimming cut 5 bases from V and 8 bases from J; bases unmatched to any gene: 5. Germline CDR1 and CDR2: MNHEY and SMNVEV (reference sequence). In DNA, the CDR3 is TGTGCCAGCAGTCCCCGACAGGGCGAAAAACTGTTTTTT. Amino acids: CASSPRQGEKLFF.

This clonotype was recorded many times. The chain links TRBV5-1 to TRBJ2-7; TRBD2 agrees at 7 bases. CDR3 length: 14 residues. CDR1 and CDR2 (germline): SGHRS, YFSETQ. V shed 4 bases and J 0 bases; nucleotides not matched to a gene: 4. This CDR3 reads CASSGDYPSYEQYF. In DNA, the CDR3 is TGCGCCAGCAGCGGGGACTATCCCTCCTACGAGCAGTACTTC.

This clonotype was found many times. The chain has TRBV6-1 and TRBJ2-7, with a possible D match to TRBD1 (6 bases). The V gene's germline CDR1 is MNHNS and CDR2 SASEGT. Trimming took 5 bases from V and 4 from J, leaving 9 bases between them. This CDR3 contains 12 residues. The CDR3 DNA reads as TGTGCCAGCAGTAAACAGGGATACGAGCAGTACTTC. Amino acid sequence: CASSKQGYEQYF.

The chain employs TRBV5-1 and TRBJ2-3; D is unresolved. This CDR3 is 14 amino acids long. Trimming removed 0 bases from V and 0 bases from J, with 5 bases in between. Per germline, CDR1 SGHRS and CDR2 YFSETQ. The CDR3 DNA is TGCGCCAGCAGCTTGGACGGGAGCACAGATACGCAGTATTTT. Translating it yields CASSLDGSTDTQYF.

This clonotype was counted only a few times. This chain links TRBV10-1 with TRBJ2-7; TRBD2 is a possible D gene (6 bases). This CDR3 is built from 14 residues. The germline V and J ends were trimmed by 3 bases and 3 bases, with 12 bases remaining between them. Germline loops: CDR1 WNHNN, CDR2 SYGVQD (reference sequence). The CDR3 is CASSERGTDYEQYF. CDR3 DNA sequence: TGCGCCAGCAGTGAACGCGGGACGGACTACGAGCAGTACTTC.

Many counts were recorded for this clonotype. The chain employs TRBV13 and TRBJ1-1; unclear D gene. V was clipped by 5 bases and J by 7 bases, with 14 bases between them. The V gene's germline CDR1 is PRHDT and CDR2 FYEKMQ (reference sequence). The CDR3 has 13 residues. The CDR3 DNA reads TGTGCCAGCAGCATTATAGGACGGAATGAAGCTTTCTTT. Translated: CASSIIGRNEAFF. The full variable domain, rest sourced from reference TRBV13 and TRBJ1-1, is AAGVIQSPRHLIKEKRETATLKCYPIPRHDTVYWYQQGPGQDPQFLISFYEKMQSDKGSIPDRFSAQQFSDYHSELNMSSLELGDSALYFCASSIIGRNEAFFGQGTRLTVV.

The V and J genes are TRBV12-3 or TRBV12-4 and TRBJ2-2, with D possibly being TRBD1 (6 bases). The V end lost 6 bases, the J end lost 6 bases, and 20 bases lay between the germline ends. There are 16 residues in the CDR3. CDR3 residues: CASSPQGFRRAGELFF. The CDR3 DNA is TGTGCCAGCAGCCCACAGGGATTTAGGCGGGCCGGGGAGCTGTTTTTT.

This chain connects TRBV7-2 to TRBJ2-4; D is ambiguous. In germline, CDR1 is SGHTA, CDR2 FQGNSA. The CDR3 length is 13 residues. The V end lost 1 base, the J end lost 8 bases, and 9 bases lay between the germline ends. The CDR3 DNA follows: TGTGCCAGCAGCTTAGGGGGTACGGACATTCAGTACTTC. This encodes CASSLGGTDIQYF.